The rows below give T cell receptor beta chains drawn from one sample of a study of regulatory T cells in long-lasting Graves disease. MiXCR was run by TCRdb on the multiplex PCR reads, yielding one entry per CDR3 protein. Of roughly 490,000 distinct CDR3 sequences listed, approximately 22% are singletons. This specimen consisted of peripheral blood mononuclear cells (PBMCs), obtained when the disease was refractory, from a patient treated with antithyroid drugs. The origin of the receptors is a female donor with Graves disease. Both conserved end residues are part of each CDR3. D genes are given only for firm matches. Clone size is stated in some rows and not others, as once, few, many or a class when expanded.

V	D	size	J	DNA	CDR3
TRBV18	TRBD1	.	TRBJ1-2	TGTGCCAGCTCACCGGTACAGGGGGACTATGGCTACACCTTC	CASSPVQGDYGYTF
TRBV28	.	many	TRBJ2-5	TGTGCCAGCAGGCGCCGACCCCAAGAGACCCAGTACTTC	CASRRRPQETQYF
TRBV6-2/TRBV6-3	.	few	TRBJ1-5	TGTGCCAGCAACGGACTGGGGAGTCGCAATCAGCCCCAGCATTTT	CASNGLGSRNQPQHF
TRBV24-1	.	.	TRBJ2-1	TGTGCCACCAGTGATTTGAGGGGCCTTGAGTTCTTC	CATSDLRGLEFF
TRBV3-1	.	.	TRBJ2-7	TGTGCCAGCAGCCAAAGTGTTTACGGCATGGCGCCCTACGAGCAGTACTTC	CASSQSVYGMAPYEQYF
TRBV12-3/TRBV12-4	.	.	TRBJ1-6	TGTGCCAGCAGATACTCAAATTCACCCCTCCACTTT	CASRYSNSPLHF
TRBV9	.	.	TRBJ1-2	TGTGCCAGCACCCGCGACCAGCGTGACTATGGCTACACCTTC	CASTRDQRDYGYTF
TRBV30	.	.	TRBJ2-7	TGTGCCTGGAGTGCGGGGGACGAGCAGTACTTC	CAWSAGDEQYF
TRBV29-1	.	few	TRBJ1-1	TGCAGCGTTGAAGCTATTCAGGGGCGCGGCACTGAAGCTTTCTTT	CSVEAIQGRGTEAFF
TRBV11-2	TRBD1	few	TRBJ2-2	TGTGCCAGCAGGCAGGGGGCGTGGGAGACGAACACCGAGGAGCTGTTTTTT	CASRQGAWETNTEELFF
TRBV11-2	.	.	TRBJ1-3	TGTGCCAGCAGCCCACAACAGGGAACAAGCCATGGAAACACCATATATTTT	CASSPQQGTSHGNTIYF
TRBV9	TRBD1	.	TRBJ1-3	TGTGCCAGCAGCGCCGGGACAGAAAGAGACACCATATATTTT	CASSAGTERDTIYF
TRBV19	.	.	TRBJ2-7	TGTGCCAGTAGTACAACAGGGTTGGGGGAGCAGTACTTC	CASSTTGLGEQYF
TRBV7-2	.	many	TRBJ1-1	TGTGCCAGCAGCTTATTGGCGAACACTGAAGCTTTCTTT	CASSLLANTEAFF
TRBV7-2	.	few	TRBJ1-2	TGTGCCAGCAGCTTAGCGCAAGGGGCGGGCCCCGACTATGGCTACACCTTC	CASSLAQGAGPDYGYTF
TRBV19	.	few	TRBJ1-5	TGTGCCAGTAGTTTCCGGGACAACAATCAGCCCCAGCATTTT	CASSFRDNNQPQHF
TRBV28	.	.	TRBJ2-1	TGTGCCAGCACCTTGGACGGACTCAATGAGCAGTTCTTC	CASTLDGLNEQFF
TRBV7-2	.	many	TRBJ2-7	TGTGCCAGCAGCTCGACCTCCGGTGTAAGAGCCTACGAGCAGTACTTC	CASSSTSGVRAYEQYF
TRBV6-1	TRBD1	few	TRBJ2-2	TGTGCCAGCAGGGATAGGGGGCTGTACACCGGGGAGCTGTTTTTT	CASRDRGLYTGELFF
TRBV28	.	many	TRBJ1-1	TGTGCCAGCAGCCCGGGACTGATTGAAGCTTTCTTT	CASSPGLIEAFF
TRBV3-1	TRBD1	many	TRBJ1-2	TGTGCCAGCAGCCAAGGGACAGGGGTTGGCTACACCTTC	CASSQGTGVGYTF
TRBV18	.	many	TRBJ2-7	TGTGCCAGCAGCCGAGAGTACGAGCAGTACTTC	CASSREYEQYF
TRBV7-2	TRBD2	.	TRBJ2-7	TGTGCCAGCAGCTTATTCGAGGGCGGGGGGAGCGTGTCCTACGAGCAGTACTTC	CASSLFEGGGSVSYEQYF
TRBV6-1	.	.	TRBJ1-5	TGTGCCAGTCGGTGGGCCACCAATCAGCCCCAGCATTTT	CASRWATNQPQHF
TRBV2	TRBD1	once	TRBJ1-4	TGTGCCAGCAGGGACAGGGGGATGGAAAAACTGTTTTTT	CASRDRGMEKLFF
TRBV29-1	TRBD1	few	TRBJ1-1	TGCAGCGCACAACAGGGGGGGAACACTGAAGCTTTCTTT	CSAQQGGNTEAFF
TRBV28	.	.	TRBJ2-2	TGTGCCAGCAGTTTAACAGGGCAGAACACCGGGGGGCTGTTTTTT	CASSLTGQNTGGLFF
TRBV28	.	many	TRBJ2-7	TGTGCCAGCAGTTTACTACCCCCGGGGGATCCGGACGAGCAGTACTTC	CASSLLPPGDPDEQYF
TRBV27	.	few	TRBJ2-2	TGTGCCAGCAGTTTATATTCCGGGTCGGGGACGAACACCGGGGAGCTGTTTTTT	CASSLYSGSGTNTGELFF
TRBV28	.	many	TRBJ2-2	TGTGCCAGCAGGACAGTCGGATGGAGCGGGGAGCTGTTTTTT	CASRTVGWSGELFF
TRBV28	TRBD1	many	TRBJ1-3	TGTGCCAGCAGTTCCCCGGGGACAGGGACCGGAAACACCATATATTTT	CASSSPGTGTGNTIYF
TRBV12-3/TRBV12-4	TRBD2	.	TRBJ2-1	TGTGCCAGCAGTATTAGCGGGAGAGCGATGAATGAGCAGTTCTTC	CASSISGRAMNEQFF
TRBV7-9	.	.	TRBJ2-7	TGTGCCAGCAGCCCGCATGATTACGAGCAGTACTTC	CASSPHDYEQYF
TRBV7-2	.	many	TRBJ2-1	TGTGCCAGCAGCTCGGGGGCCTACTCCTACAATGAGCAGTTCTTC	CASSSGAYSYNEQFF
TRBV28	TRBD1	many	TRBJ2-7	TGTGCCAGCAGTTTAAGGACAGGGGGTGAAGAGCAGTACTTC	CASSLRTGGEEQYF
TRBV28	.	few	TRBJ2-1	TGTGCCACCCTCGGACGGGACAATGAGCAGTTCTTC	CATLGRDNEQFF
TRBV7-2	.	many	TRBJ2-7	TGTGCCAGCAGCTCGAGCCTTTTTGCGAGCAGCTCCTACGAGCAGTACTTC	CASSSSLFASSSYEQYF
TRBV4-3	.	.	TRBJ1-5	TGCGCCAGCAGCCAGTCCCAGGGAACTAATCAGCCCCAGCATTTT	CASSQSQGTNQPQHF
TRBV25-1	.	few	TRBJ1-1	TGTGCCAGCAGTGAATATGTGGGCGGGACTCAAGACACTGAAGCTTTCTTT	CASSEYVGGTQDTEAFF
TRBV19	TRBD1	.	TRBJ1-3	TGTGCCAGCACCGGGACAGGGGATCCGGGAAACACCATATATTTT	CASTGTGDPGNTIYF
TRBV28	TRBD1	.	TRBJ2-2	TGTGCCAGCATCCTACAGGGGGCGTCGGGAATCACCGGGGAGCTGTTTTTT	CASILQGASGITGELFF
TRBV2	.	.	TRBJ1-5	TGTGCCAGCAGTGAATCCCGCGGACAGAGCAATCAGCCCCAGCATTTT	CASSESRGQSNQPQHF
TRBV30	TRBD1	few	TRBJ2-7	TGTGCCTGGGGGGACAGGTACGAGCAGTACTTC	CAWGDRYEQYF
TRBV19	.	.	TRBJ1-5	TGTGCCAGTAGTCGGATTGTGGAGGGCGCCCTCAATCAGCCCCAGCATTTT	CASSRIVEGALNQPQHF
TRBV19	.	.	TRBJ1-3	TGTGCCAGTAAAAGGATGGAGGACTTCTCTGGAAACACCATATATTTT	CASKRMEDFSGNTIYF
TRBV7-9	TRBD1	few	TRBJ1-2	TGTGCCAGCAGCTCCCGGGACAGGGGATATGTCTATGGCTACACCTTC	CASSSRDRGYVYGYTF
TRBV9	TRBD2	few	TRBJ2-7	TGTGCCAGCAGCGTAGCTACTGGGGCTAGCGGGAGGTACGAGCAGTACTTC	CASSVATGASGRYEQYF
TRBV7-2	.	.	TRBJ2-1	TGTGCCAGCAGCTTCCAGGGGGGGAATGAGCAGTTCTTC	CASSFQGGNEQFF
TRBV15	.	few	TRBJ2-6	TGTGCCACCAGCAGGGACTTATCTGGGGCCAACGTCCTGACTTTC	CATSRDLSGANVLTF
TRBV20-1	.	few	TRBJ1-5	TGCAGTGCTAGAGATTTGGCCAGGAGCAATCAGCCCCAGCATTTT	CSARDLARSNQPQHF
TRBV6-1	.	.	TRBJ1-2	TGTGCCAGCATGAGGACTTTACAGCTTAACTATGGCTACACCTTC	CASMRTLQLNYGYTF
TRBV20-1	TRBD1	many	TRBJ1-5	TGCAGTGCTCCCGGGACAGGAAGCAATCAGCCCCAGCATTTT	CSAPGTGSNQPQHF
TRBV7-9	.	.	TRBJ2-7	TGTGCCAGCAGCTTGAGGACAAACTACGAGCAGTACTTC	CASSLRTNYEQYF
TRBV12-3/TRBV12-4	.	many	TRBJ2-5	TGTGCCAGCAGTCTGTCCGGCGCATCAGAGACCCAGTACTTC	CASSLSGASETQYF
TRBV2	TRBD1	.	TRBJ2-3	TGTGCCAGCCCAGCCCCCGGGACAGCTAGCACAGATACGCAGTATTTT	CASPAPGTASTDTQYF